One sample yielded the 14 T cell receptor beta chains listed below, sequenced in a study of beta chain features in type 1 diabetes. These receptors lack a known antigen. Expressed TCRB transcripts were sequenced because the isolated RNA had all been reverse transcribed beforehand. Here immunoSEQ multiplex PCR was the method, and the copy in TCRdb shows in-frame clones only, minus some. This sample has approximately 50,000 clones, with about three fifths found just once. Study outcomes and limitations: Shorter TCRB CDR3s, moderately but significantly so, marked every one of the four CD4+ subsets in Type 1 diabetes patients.

Sequences were obtained from stem cell memory CD4+ T cells from blood. The receptors derive from a woman in her 30s with type 1 diabetes.

In its sample, this clone was seen a few times. Other DNA sequences in this sample translate to the same CDR3. The V gene is TRBV5-1, the J gene TRBJ2-2, with TRBD1 matching over 7 bases. Per the germline V gene, CDR1 is SGHRS and CDR2 is YFSETQ. CDR3 length equals 14 residues. J lost 3 bases, V lost 4 bases, and 3 bases had no gene match. CDR3 amino acids: CASSPTGYTGELFF. CDR3 nucleotide sequence: TGCGCCAGCAGCCCGACAGGGTACACCGGGGAGCTGTTTTTT.

The V gene is TRBV5-4, the J gene TRBJ2-2, with D uncertain. The CDR3 contains 14 residues. V shed 4 bases and J shed 4 bases, with 11 bases lying between them. Germline V gene sequence: CDR1 SGHNT, CDR2 YYREEE (reference sequence). CDR3 protein: CASSLEVFTGELFF. CDR3 nucleotide sequence: TGTGCCAGCAGCCTAGAGGTGTTCACCGGGGAGCTGTTTTTT.

The sample holds a few counts of this clone. The chain recombines TRBV5-4 with TRBJ2-7; 10 bases match TRBD2. CDR1 SGHNT and CDR2 YYREEE come from the germline V gene (reference sequence). The CDR3 is made up of 16 amino acids. The V and J ends lost 4 bases and 7 bases, in that order; junction bases with no gene match: 14. The CDR3 sequence is CASSPPRLAGVEEQYF. In nucleotides, the CDR3 is TGTGCCAGCAGCCCACCGAGGCTAGCGGGAGTGGAGGAGCAGTACTTC.

This clone was seen once. This chain connects TRBV9 to TRBJ1-2, with D perhaps matching TRBD1 (5 bases). Germline CDR1 SGDLS, CDR2 YYNGEE. The CDR3 loop spans 14 amino acids. V was trimmed by 3 bases and J by 4 bases, leaving 13 bases between them. DNA of the CDR3: TGTGCCAGCAGCGCAGGGCAGGGACTCTATGGCTACACCTTC. Its protein is CASSAGQGLYGYTF.

This rearrangement joins TRBV6-6 to TRBJ2-3; TRBD2 aligns across 10 bases. Germline V gives CDR1 MNHNY, CDR2 SVGAGI (reference sequence). With 6 bases clipped from V and 2 bases from J, the junction kept 5 bases outside the gene matches. The CDR3 length is 15 residues. The CDR3 region is CASSRSGRATDTQYF. DNA for the CDR3: TGTGCCAGCAGCCGGAGCGGGAGGGCCACAGATACGCAGTATTTT.

The rearrangement links TRBV19 to TRBJ2-2; the D is unclear. Trimming cost V 5 bases and J 1 base, with 11 bases left between them. Germline CDR1 reads LNHDA; CDR2 reads SQIVND (reference sequence). The CDR3 spans 15 residues. CDR3 bases: TGTGCCAGTAGTCTAACCTCAGGGAACACCGGGGAGCTGTTTTTT. Encoded protein: CASSLTSGNTGELFF.

This clone was observed a handful of times. J is TRBJ2-5 and V is TRBV19, with a weak D call TRBD1 (6 bases). CDR1 LNHDA and CDR2 SQIVND come from the germline V gene (reference sequence). The ends were cut back, 3 bases at V and 5 bases at J, with 13 bases in the middle. The CDR3 is 14 amino acids. For the CDR3, the DNA is TGTGCCAGTAGTATTGGACAGTTCCGCGAGACCCAGTACTTC. Translation: CASSIGQFRETQYF. The variable domain in full, with the rest retrieved from reference TRBV19 and TRBJ2-5, is DGGITQSPKYLFRKEGQNVTLSCEQNLNHDAMYWYRQDPGQGLRLIYYSQIVNDFQKGDIAEGYSVSREKKESFPLTVTSAQKNPTAFYLCASSIGQFRETQYFGPGTRLLVL.

The chain carries TRBV28 and TRBJ1-5; D gene unclear. Germline V gene lookup returns CDR1 MDHEN and CDR2 SYDVKM. The CDR3 has 14 amino acids. Between the trimmed V and J ends, which lost 3 bases and 6 bases, there was a span of 12 bases. This CDR3 reads CASSFPRRVQPQHF. The CDR3, as DNA: TGTGCCAGCAGTTTCCCCCGGAGGGTTCAGCCCCAGCATTTT.

Only one count was recorded for this clone. The chain joins TRBV30 to TRBJ2-5, with 7 nucleotides matching TRBD1. The J call could be wrong; TRBJ2-7 is a better fit for the DNA end. The germline CDR1 and CDR2 sequences are GTSNPN and SVGIG (reference sequence). This CDR3 region has 12 residues. The CDR3 here is CASGTAIYEQYF. The CDR3 nucleotides read TGTGCCTCCGGGACAGCAATCTACGAGCAGTACTTC.

This chain connects TRBV7-3 to TRBJ2-1, with D maybe TRBD2 (6 bases). The CDR3 sequence is 14 residues long. V lost 5 bases and J lost 5, with 13 bases in between. Germline lookup yields CDR1 SGHTA and CDR2 FQGTGA. For the CDR3, the DNA is TGTGCCAGCAGCAACTCCGGGAGTAACAATGAGCAGTTCTTC. Amino acid sequence: CASSNSGSNNEQFF. Full variable domain (outside the CDR3, taken from reference TRBV7-3 and TRBJ2-1): GAGVSQTPSNKVTEKGKYVELRCDPISGHTALYWYRQSLGQGPEFLIYFQGTGAADDSGLPNDRFFAVRPEGSVSTLKIQRTERGDSAVYLCASSNSGSNNEQFFGPGTRLTVL.

This rearrangement joins TRBV7-8 to TRBJ2-2; a possible D gene is TRBD1 (6 bases). Germline V gives CDR1 SGHVS, CDR2 FQNEAQ. Trimming took off 1 base at V and 0 bases at J, with 6 bases between the two ends. The CDR3 has 15 amino acids. CDR3 residues: CASSLGQANTGELFF. The CDR3 DNA sequence: TGTGCCAGCAGCTTAGGACAGGCGAACACCGGGGAGCTGTTTTTT.

V gene TRBV7-9 combines with J gene TRBJ2-3, with D maybe TRBD1 (6 bases). Trimming took off 6 bases at V and 0 bases at J, with 13 bases between the two ends. The length of the CDR3 is 15 residues. The germline CDR1 and CDR2 sequences are SEHNR and FQNEAQ (reference sequence). Here the CDR3 DNA reads TGTGCCAGCAGTCCGGGACACACTAGCACAGATACGCAGTATTTT. It encodes CASSPGHTSTDTQYF.

This chain joins TRBV5-4 and TRBJ1-1; the match to TRBD1 covers 8 bases. Unmatched junction bases numbered 4, after V lost 0 bases and J lost 6 bases. CDR3 length equals 14 residues. Looked up from germline, CDR1 is SGHNT and CDR2 is YYREEE (reference sequence). CDR3 in amino acids: CASSLVGDRPEAFF. CDR3 nucleotide sequence: TGTGCCAGCAGCTTGGTTGGGGACAGGCCTGAAGCTTTCTTT.

The CDR3 reads CASSGRQGAKGDTEAFF. CDR3 DNA: TGTGCCAGCAGCGGGAGACAGGGGGCTAAGGGGGACACTGAAGCTTTCTTT. V usage is TRBV9 and J usage is TRBJ1-1; 10 bases align to TRBD1. The length of the CDR3 is 17 residues. Germline V gene lookup returns CDR1 SGDLS and CDR2 YYNGEE. J was trimmed by 3 bases and V by 3 bases; bases with no gene match: 11.